The clone carrying this TCR beta chain has a count of ten or more. Its specificity is unknown. This sample stems from a study of read filtering for tumor transcriptome and immune sequencing. Study-wide background: Mean patient age was about 66 years, range roughly 40 to 80; over 16 male, more than 11 female. DNase treatment preceded whole-transcriptome library preparation. General observations from the study: IR-seq captured clonotypes deeper and more reliably than RNA-seq.

Sampling of bone marrow took place during active disease in every patient. From approximately 430 ng of RNA, a library with molecular barcoded alpha/delta and beta/gamma adaptors was made. TCRdb redid the calling of the reads with MiXCR, one entry per CDR3 protein. The data hold 100,000 to 150,000 distinct CDR3 sequences, with 13% observed a single time. J was trimmed by 3 bases and V by 4 bases; bases with no gene match: 9. The CDR3 has 17 residues. Germline CDR1 and CDR2: SGHRS and YFSETQ. The source material was a population of CD138-negative cells sorted from bone marrow. V is TRBV5-1 and J is TRBJ2-1; 11 bases are a match to TRBD1. This clonotype originated in a donor at least 40 years old with multiple myeloma. The chain's CDR3 is CASSPLPGTGGYNEQFF. The DNA of the CDR3 is TGCGCCAGCAGCCCCCTCCCCGGGACAGGGGGCTACAATGAGCAGTTCTTC.